This T cell receptor beta chain originates from a study of cytomegalovirus exposure and HLA in healthy donors. V trimming: 6 bases; J trimming: 7 bases; junction bases outside the gene matches: 4. This CDR3 is built from 15 residues. CDR1 and CDR2 (germline): ENHRY, SYGVKD. Study outcomes and limitations: The investigators catalogued some 160 TCR beta chains as cytomegalovirus-associated. Reportedly, cytomegalovirus status was diagnosed with high sensitivity and specificity. In vitro work confirmed that a few CMV-associated chains recognize CMV antigens.

The table came from immunoSEQ multiplex PCR; TCRdb's copy has only in-frame clones and leaves some out. Counted here are 160,000 or so clones, 88% occurring once; the ten biggest clones make up under 3%. Points on this clone: Its antigen is currently unknown.

Input material: PBMCs. This clonotype was sampled from a man aged 18 to 29 in good health and CMV-seronegative. The chain has TRBV10-3 and TRBJ2-2; 14 bases are a match to TRBD2. In nucleotides, the CDR3 is TGTGCCATCAGGACTAGCGGGAGGGGTAGCGGGGAGCTGTTTTTT. Translated, it gives CAIRTSGRGSGELFF.